Each of the 20 T cell receptor beta chains below was sequenced from the same sample in a study of T cells in Graves' hyperthyroidism and ophthalmopathy. What was amplified from RNA transcripts were TCR beta CDR3 regions. Using the HTBI primer set, a first-round RT-PCR was run on the TCR CDR3. TCRdb reprocessed the multiplex PCR reads via MiXCR and lists one record per CDR3 protein. Of hundreds of thousands of distinct CDR3 sequences listed, 14% were seen once; the top ten hold approximately 14%. The sample comprised blood. The receptors here all came from a woman aged 40 to 50 with Graves' hyperthyroidism.

The chain carries TRBV2 and TRBJ1-4; D may be TRBD1 (5 bases). CDR1 is SNHLY, CDR2 FYNNEI, per germline. This CDR3 has 14 residues. Trimming cost V 7 bases and J 11 bases, with 20 bases left between them. This chain's CDR3 is CASKGGREWSKLFF. CDR3 nucleotides: TGTGCCAGCAAGGGAGGCAGGGAGTGGTCGAAACTGTTTTTT.

There are a few counts of this clonotype. The chain uses TRBV3-1 and TRBJ1-3, with D unresolved. The CDR3 consists of 12 residues. V gave up 9 bases and J gave up 0 bases, with 6 bases separating them. From germline, CDR1 is LGHDT and CDR2 YNNKEL (reference sequence). The DNA for the CDR3 is TGTGCCAGTACGGCCTCTGGAAACACCATATATTTT. Translating gives CASTASGNTIYF. The complete variable domain, with remaining parts taken from reference TRBV3-1 and TRBJ1-3, reads DTAVSQTPKYLVTQMGNDKSIKCEQNLGHDTMYWYKQDSKKFLKIMFSYNNKELIINETVPNRFSPKSPDKAHLNLHINSLELGDSAVYFCASTASGNTIYFGEGSWLTVV.

The table lists this clonotype with a count of one. A much larger clonotype is one base distant, so this may be a read error. This chain joins TRBV2 and TRBJ2-7, with 8 bases identical to TRBD1. The CDR3 sequence is 14 residues long. Germline-derived CDR1 and CDR2 are SNHLY and FYNNEI. The CDR3 nucleotides are TGTGCCAGCAATGAAGGGACAGGCTACTACGAGCAGTACTTC. Protein: CASNEGTGYYEQYF.

This clonotype was observed many times. The chain is built from TRBV28 and TRBJ2-7; no firm D call. Trimming took off 6 bases at V and 2 bases at J, with 20 bases between the two ends. This CDR3 comprises 16 residues. The germline V gene encodes CDR1 MDHEN and CDR2 SYDVKM. In nucleotides, the CDR3 is TGTGCCAGCAGCCTCGCGCCGGATTTCCGAACCTACGAGCAGTACTTC. It encodes CASSLAPDFRTYEQYF.

This clonotype was counted ten times or more. V usage is TRBV10-3 and J usage is TRBJ1-1; D remains ambiguous. Trimming took off 7 bases at V and 1 base at J, with 10 bases between the two ends. Germline CDR1 is ENHRY and CDR2 is SYGVKD. This CDR3 spans 13 amino acids. CDR3 in DNA: TGTGCCATCACAGCAGGCGCGAACACTGAAGCTTTCTTT. Translation: CAITAGANTEAFF.

Many counts were recorded for this clonotype. V gene TRBV2 combines with J gene TRBJ2-5, with D possibly matching TRBD1 (6 bases). The CDR3 spans 15 residues. Germline lookup yields CDR1 SNHLY and CDR2 FYNNEI. V lost 5 bases and J 1 base, leaving 14 bases between the germline ends. The CDR3 DNA is TGTGCCAGCAGTCCGAATCGACAGGTCCAAGAGACCCAGTACTTC. Residues: CASSPNRQVQETQYF.

This clonotype came up a few times. This chain uses TRBV6-1 with TRBJ2-7; 8 bases align to TRBD1. CDR3 length: 13 residues. The germline CDR1 and CDR2 sequences are MNHNS and SASEGT. V shed 8 bases and J 2 bases; nucleotides not matched to a gene: 5. CDR3 in amino acids: CASGQGKPYEQYF. The CDR3 nucleotides read TGTGCCAGCGGACAGGGCAAGCCCTACGAGCAGTACTTC.

This clonotype came up many times. The chain joins TRBV7-9 to TRBJ2-1; 13 bases map to TRBD2. The CDR3 spans 17 residues. The germline V gene encodes CDR1 SEHNR and CDR2 FQNEAQ (reference sequence). Trimming took 4 bases from V and 2 from J; bases not matched to a gene: 5. DNA of the CDR3: TGTGCCAGCAGCTCGGGACTAGCGGGACATACCTACAATGAGCAGTTCTTC. This codes for CASSSGLAGHTYNEQFF.

The chain uses TRBV12-5 and TRBJ2-7; D possibly uses TRBD1 or TRBD2 (5 bases each). CDR3 length: 14 amino acids. With 3 bases removed from V and 3 bases from J, the gap between germline ends came to 12 bases. CDR1 LGHNT and CDR2 FRNRAP come from the germline V gene. The CDR3 nucleotides read TGTGCTAGTGGTTTTGAAGCAGGGAGCTACGAGCAGTACTTC. Its protein product is CASGFEAGSYEQYF.

This clonotype was picked up a small number of times. This chain links TRBV19 with TRBJ2-1; 9 bases fit TRBD2. The germline CDR1 and CDR2 sequences are LNHDA and SQIVND (reference sequence). This CDR3 contains 19 residues. The ends lost 4 bases at V and 4 bases at J; junction bases unmatched: 17. CDR3 nucleotide sequence: TGTGCCAGTAGTACCCGACTAGCGGCGCACACCGACCTTTACAATGAGCAGTTCTTC. It translates to CASSTRLAAHTDLYNEQFF.

This clonotype was detected many times. This chain uses TRBV20-1 with TRBJ2-1, with 9 bases fitting TRBD2. Per germline, CDR1 DFQATT and CDR2 SNEGSKA (reference sequence). This CDR3 comprises 15 residues. V lost 3 bases, J lost 8 bases, and 11 bases stayed unmatched. The CDR3 loop reads CSARALAGGSYEQFF. As DNA, the CDR3 is TGCAGTGCTAGGGCACTAGCGGGCGGCTCTTATGAGCAGTTCTTC.

V and J are TRBV6-5 and TRBJ2-3; no clear D. Germline V gives CDR1 MNHEY, CDR2 SVGAGI. Trimming cost V 3 bases and J 4 bases, with 11 bases left between them. This CDR3 is built from 14 residues. This CDR3 reads CASSYIQVADTQYF. The CDR3 coding sequence is TGTGCCAGCAGTTATATTCAGGTTGCAGATACGCAGTATTTT.

This clonotype was seen ten or more times. The chain uses TRBV11-2 and TRBJ2-5; perhaps TRBD2 as D (6 bases). CDR1 and CDR2 from the germline V gene are SGHAT and FQNNGV. Deletions cut 1 base from V and 6 bases from J, with 15 bases between. The CDR3 is made up of 15 amino acids. The CDR3 reads CASSLVSLAYKTQYF. For the CDR3, the DNA is TGTGCCAGCAGCTTAGTAAGCCTAGCGTATAAGACCCAGTACTTC.

This clonotype was counted ten times or more. This chain connects TRBV28 to TRBJ2-1, with 7 positions matching TRBD2. Germline V CDR1 and CDR2: MDHEN, SYDVKM. After removal of 5 bases from V and 7 bases from J, the junction contained 14 bases not matched to a gene. The CDR3 is 16 residues long. CDR3 nucleotides: TGTGCCAGCAGTCGGAGGACTAGTAATTTTTTTAATGAGCAGTTCTTC. It codes for CASSRRTSNFFNEQFF. Looking up the rest from reference TRBV28 and TRBJ2-1 gives the full variable domain: DVKVTQSSRYLVKRTGEKVFLECVQDMDHENMFWYRQDPGLGLRLIYFSYDVKMKEKGDIPEGYSVSREKKERFSLILESASTNQTSMYLCASSRRTSNFFNEQFFGPGTRLTVL.

This clonotype was seen many times. The chain has TRBV20-1 and TRBJ2-1, with D possibly TRBD2 on 6 matching bases. The CDR3 length is 18 residues. V lost 2 bases and J lost 0, with 20 bases in between. Looked up from germline, CDR1 is DFQATT and CDR2 is SNEGSKA (reference sequence). CDR3 coding DNA: TGCAGTGCTAGACCCGACCGTAGCGGAAGTTACTCCTACAATGAGCAGTTCTTC. As protein: CSARPDRSGSYSYNEQFF.

In its sample, this clonotype was seen many times. The chain is built from TRBV11-2 and TRBJ2-3; TRBD1 or TRBD2 may be the D gene (6 bases each). CDR1 and CDR2 (germline): SGHAT, FQNNGV. The CDR3 is 15 amino acids. V was shortened by 5 bases and J by 5 bases, with 17 bases between the two germline ends. The CDR3 is CASSPGGLEVDTQYF. As DNA, the CDR3 is TGTGCCAGCAGCCCTGGGGGGCTAGAGGTAGATACGCAGTATTTT.

This clonotype was detected only a few times. The chain combines TRBV5-1 with TRBJ2-3; TRBD2 matches 7 bases. The junction had 10 bases not matched to a gene; V was cut back by 6 bases and J by 6 bases. CDR3 length: 14 residues. The germline V gene encodes CDR1 SGHRS and CDR2 YFSETQ. The CDR3 is CASKNPGLGDTQYF. The CDR3 nucleotides are TGCGCCAGCAAGAATCCCGGACTAGGGGATACGCAGTATTTT.

In its sample, this clonotype was seen many times. The chain combines TRBV30 with TRBJ1-2; 11 bases fit TRBD1. This CDR3 contains 13 residues. J was trimmed by 8 bases and V by 4 bases; bases with no gene match: 6. Germline values: CDR1 GTSNPN, CDR2 SVGIG (reference sequence). For the CDR3, the DNA is TGTGCCTGGACGCCGGGGACAGGGGGAGGCTACACCTTC. It specifies CAWTPGTGGGYTF.

The chain is built from TRBV19 and TRBJ2-2, with 7 bases that match TRBD1. Germline-derived CDR1 and CDR2 are LNHDA and SQIVND (reference sequence). J gave up 4 bases and V 7 bases, and 9 bases lay outside the gene matches. The CDR3 runs 15 residues. In DNA form, the CDR3 reads TGTGCCAGTACCCCGGGAAACAGGGGCACCGGGGAGCTGTTTTTT. This gives the protein CASTPGNRGTGELFF.

The J gene is TRBJ2-7, the V gene TRBV20-1; TRBD2 might be the D (5 bases). V lost 1 base, J lost 7 bases, and 17 bases lay in between. Germline CDR1 is DFQATT and CDR2 is SNEGSKA (reference sequence). There are 14 residues in the CDR3. CDR3 nucleotides: TGCAGTGCTAGAGTTCGTCTTAAGACGGGAGAGCAGTACTTC. It encodes CSARVRLKTGEQYF.